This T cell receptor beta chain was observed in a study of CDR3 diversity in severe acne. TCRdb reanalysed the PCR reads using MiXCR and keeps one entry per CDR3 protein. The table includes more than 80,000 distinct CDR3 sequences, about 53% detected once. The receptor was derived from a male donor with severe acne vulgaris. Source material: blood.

The CDR3 spells CSVKGSGANVLTF. The CDR3 nucleotides read TGCAGCGTTAAGGGGAGCGGGGCCAACGTCCTGACTTTC. V is TRBV29-1 and J is TRBJ2-6, with D perhaps matching TRBD1 or TRBD2 (5 bases each). V lost 5 bases and J 4 bases, leaving 9 bases between the germline ends. The CDR3 extends over 13 amino acids. Per germline, CDR1 SQVTM and CDR2 ANQGSEA.